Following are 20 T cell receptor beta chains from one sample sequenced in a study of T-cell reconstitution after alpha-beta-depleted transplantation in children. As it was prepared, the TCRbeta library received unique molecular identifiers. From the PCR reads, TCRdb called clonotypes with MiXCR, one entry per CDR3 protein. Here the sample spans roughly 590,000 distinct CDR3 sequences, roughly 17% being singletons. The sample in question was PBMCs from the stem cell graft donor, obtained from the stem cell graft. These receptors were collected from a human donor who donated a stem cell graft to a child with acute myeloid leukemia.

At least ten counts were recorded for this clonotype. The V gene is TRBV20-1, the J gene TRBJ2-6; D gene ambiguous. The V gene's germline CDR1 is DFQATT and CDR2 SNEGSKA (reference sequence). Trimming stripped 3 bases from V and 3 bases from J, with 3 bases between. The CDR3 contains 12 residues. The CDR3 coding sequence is TGCAGTGCTAGCCGTGGGGCCAACGTCCTGACTTTC. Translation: CSASRGANVLTF.

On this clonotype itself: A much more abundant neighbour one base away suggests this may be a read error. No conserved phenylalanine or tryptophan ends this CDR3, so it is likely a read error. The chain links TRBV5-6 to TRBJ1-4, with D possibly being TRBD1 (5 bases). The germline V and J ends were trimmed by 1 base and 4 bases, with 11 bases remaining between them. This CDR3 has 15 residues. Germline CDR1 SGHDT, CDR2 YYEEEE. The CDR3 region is CASSLTGQGNEKLFL. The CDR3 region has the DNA TGTGCCAGCAGCTTGACGGGCCAGGGTAATGAAAAACTGTTTCTT.

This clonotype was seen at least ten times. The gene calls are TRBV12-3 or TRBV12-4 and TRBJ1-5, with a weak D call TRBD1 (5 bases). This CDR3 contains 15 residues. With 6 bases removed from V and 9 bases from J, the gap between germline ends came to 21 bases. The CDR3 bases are TGTGCCAGCAGCCACCTCCTAGAGGTTCAGGGGCCCCAGCATTTT. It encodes CASSHLLEVQGPQHF.

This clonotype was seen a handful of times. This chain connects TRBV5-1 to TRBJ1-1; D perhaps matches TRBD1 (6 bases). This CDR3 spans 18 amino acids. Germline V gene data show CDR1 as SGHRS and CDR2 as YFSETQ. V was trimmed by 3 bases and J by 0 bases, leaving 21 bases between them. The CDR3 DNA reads TGCGCCAGCAGCTCTGCCCAGGGGCGGCCGGGTTTGAACACTGAAGCTTTCTTT. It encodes CASSSAQGRPGLNTEAFF.

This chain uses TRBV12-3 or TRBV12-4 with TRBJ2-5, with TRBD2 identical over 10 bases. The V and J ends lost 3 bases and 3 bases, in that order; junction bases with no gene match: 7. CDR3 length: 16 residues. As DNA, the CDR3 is TGTGCCAGCAGTTTTTATACTAGCGGGGACAAAGAGACCCAGTACTTC. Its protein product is CASSFYTSGDKETQYF.

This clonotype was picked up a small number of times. The CDR3 spells CASAQGLAVMVTQYF. Here the CDR3 DNA reads TGTGCCAGCGCCCAGGGACTAGCGGTGATGGTGACCCAGTACTTC. The rearrangement joins TRBV6-1 to TRBJ2-5, with TRBD2 matching 11 bases. CDR1 MNHNS and CDR2 SASEGT come from the germline V gene. V lost 8 bases and J lost 7; bases outside the gene matches: 12. The CDR3 is 15 residues long.

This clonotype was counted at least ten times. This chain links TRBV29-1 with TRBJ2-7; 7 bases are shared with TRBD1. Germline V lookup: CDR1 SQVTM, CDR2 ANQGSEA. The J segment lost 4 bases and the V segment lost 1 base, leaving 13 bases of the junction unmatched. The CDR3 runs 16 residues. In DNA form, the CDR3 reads TGCAGCGTTGAAGCCCCAGGTAGAGGGGGCCGGTACGAGCAGTACTTC. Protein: CSVEAPGRGGRYEQYF.

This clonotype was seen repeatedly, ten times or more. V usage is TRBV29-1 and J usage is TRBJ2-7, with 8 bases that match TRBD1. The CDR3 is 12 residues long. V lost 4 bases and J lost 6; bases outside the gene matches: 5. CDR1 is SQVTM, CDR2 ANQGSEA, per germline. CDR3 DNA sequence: TGCAGCGTTGGGGGACAGGTATCCGAGCAGTACTTC. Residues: CSVGGQVSEQYF.

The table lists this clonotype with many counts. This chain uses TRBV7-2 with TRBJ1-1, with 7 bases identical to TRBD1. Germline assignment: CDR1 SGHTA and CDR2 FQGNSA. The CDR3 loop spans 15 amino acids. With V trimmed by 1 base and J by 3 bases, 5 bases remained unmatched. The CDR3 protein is CASSLDGTEDTEAFF. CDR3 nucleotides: TGTGCCAGCAGCTTAGATGGGACAGAGGACACTGAAGCTTTCTTT.

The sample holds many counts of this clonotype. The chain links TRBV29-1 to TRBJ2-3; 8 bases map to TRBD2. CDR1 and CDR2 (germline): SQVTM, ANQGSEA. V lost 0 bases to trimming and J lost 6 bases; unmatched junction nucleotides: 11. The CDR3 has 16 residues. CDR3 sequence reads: CSVEEGSGTRLDTQYF. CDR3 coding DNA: TGCAGCGTTGAAGAAGGTTCCGGGACTAGACTCGATACGCAGTATTTT.

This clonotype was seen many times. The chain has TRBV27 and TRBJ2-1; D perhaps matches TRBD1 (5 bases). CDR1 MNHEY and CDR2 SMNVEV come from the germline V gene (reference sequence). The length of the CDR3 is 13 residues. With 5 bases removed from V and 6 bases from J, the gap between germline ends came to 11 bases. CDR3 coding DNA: TGTGCCAGCAGTCCCTCCAGGGCCAATGAGCAGTTCTTC. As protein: CASSPSRANEQFF.

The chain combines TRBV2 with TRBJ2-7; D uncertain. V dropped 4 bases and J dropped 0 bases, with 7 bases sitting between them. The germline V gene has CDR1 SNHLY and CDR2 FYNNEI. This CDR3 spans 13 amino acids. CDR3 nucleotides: TGTGCCAGCAGTGGTCCCCCCTCCTACGAGCAGTACTTC. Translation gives CASSGPPSYEQYF.

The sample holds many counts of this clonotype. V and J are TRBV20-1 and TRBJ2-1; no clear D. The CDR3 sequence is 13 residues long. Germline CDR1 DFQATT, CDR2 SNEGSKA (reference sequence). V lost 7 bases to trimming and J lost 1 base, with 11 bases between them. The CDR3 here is CSGRSRSYNEQFF. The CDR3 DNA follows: TGCAGTGGAAGAAGTAGGTCCTACAATGAGCAGTTCTTC.

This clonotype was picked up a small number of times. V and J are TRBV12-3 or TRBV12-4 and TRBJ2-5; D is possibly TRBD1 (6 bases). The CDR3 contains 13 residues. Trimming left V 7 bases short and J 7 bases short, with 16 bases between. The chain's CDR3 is CASTPTRGGTQYF. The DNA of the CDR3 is TGTGCCAGCACCCCTACAAGAGGGGGGACCCAGTACTTC.

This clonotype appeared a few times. The CDR3 loop reads CASKGTSSYEQYV. The DNA for the CDR3 is TGTGCCAGCAAAGGGACTAGCTCCTACGAGCAGTACGTC. The chain is built from TRBV5-6 and TRBJ2-7; 8 nucleotides line up with TRBD2. The J segment lost 0 bases and the V segment lost 6 bases, leaving 2 bases of the junction unmatched. Germline CDR1 is SGHDT and CDR2 is YYEEEE. The CDR3 length is 13 residues.

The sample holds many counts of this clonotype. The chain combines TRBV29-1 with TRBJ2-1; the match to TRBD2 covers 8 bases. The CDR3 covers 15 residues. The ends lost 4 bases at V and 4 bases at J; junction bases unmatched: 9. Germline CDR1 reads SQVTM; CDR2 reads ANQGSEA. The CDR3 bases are TGCAGCGTTGGAGAAGGGGCGGGGGGATACAATGAGCAGTTCTTC. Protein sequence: CSVGEGAGGYNEQFF.

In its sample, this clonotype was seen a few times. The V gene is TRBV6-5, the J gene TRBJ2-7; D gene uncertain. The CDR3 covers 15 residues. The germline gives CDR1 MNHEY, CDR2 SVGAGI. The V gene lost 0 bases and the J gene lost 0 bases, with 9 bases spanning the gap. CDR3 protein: CASSYSIQASYEQYF. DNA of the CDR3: TGTGCCAGCAGTTACTCGATCCAGGCCTCCTACGAGCAGTACTTC.

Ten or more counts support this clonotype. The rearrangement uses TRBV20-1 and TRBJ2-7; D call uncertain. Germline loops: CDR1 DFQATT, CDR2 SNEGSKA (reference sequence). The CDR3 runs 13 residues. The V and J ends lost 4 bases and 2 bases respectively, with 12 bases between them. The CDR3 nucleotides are TGCAGTGCTACGGACCTACGGCCCTACGAGCAGTACTTC. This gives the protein CSATDLRPYEQYF.

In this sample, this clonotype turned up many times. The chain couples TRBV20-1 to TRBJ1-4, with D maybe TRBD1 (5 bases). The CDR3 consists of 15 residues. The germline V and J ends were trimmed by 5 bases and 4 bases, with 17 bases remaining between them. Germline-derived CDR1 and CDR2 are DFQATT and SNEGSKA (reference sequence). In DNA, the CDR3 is TGCAGTGCTGAACCGGGGGAGCGCAGTAATGAAAAACTGTTTTTT. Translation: CSAEPGERSNEKLFF.

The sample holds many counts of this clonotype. DNA for the CDR3: TGTGCCAGCAGCTTGGGTACCGGGACAGGGTTGCGCGAGCAGTACTTC. Translating it yields CASSLGTGTGLREQYF. The chain employs TRBV5-6 and TRBJ2-7; 9 bases are shared with TRBD1. Losses at the gene ends were 0 bases for V and 6 bases for J; bases not matched to a gene: 10. From germline, CDR1 is SGHDT and CDR2 YYEEEE. The CDR3 extends over 16 amino acids.